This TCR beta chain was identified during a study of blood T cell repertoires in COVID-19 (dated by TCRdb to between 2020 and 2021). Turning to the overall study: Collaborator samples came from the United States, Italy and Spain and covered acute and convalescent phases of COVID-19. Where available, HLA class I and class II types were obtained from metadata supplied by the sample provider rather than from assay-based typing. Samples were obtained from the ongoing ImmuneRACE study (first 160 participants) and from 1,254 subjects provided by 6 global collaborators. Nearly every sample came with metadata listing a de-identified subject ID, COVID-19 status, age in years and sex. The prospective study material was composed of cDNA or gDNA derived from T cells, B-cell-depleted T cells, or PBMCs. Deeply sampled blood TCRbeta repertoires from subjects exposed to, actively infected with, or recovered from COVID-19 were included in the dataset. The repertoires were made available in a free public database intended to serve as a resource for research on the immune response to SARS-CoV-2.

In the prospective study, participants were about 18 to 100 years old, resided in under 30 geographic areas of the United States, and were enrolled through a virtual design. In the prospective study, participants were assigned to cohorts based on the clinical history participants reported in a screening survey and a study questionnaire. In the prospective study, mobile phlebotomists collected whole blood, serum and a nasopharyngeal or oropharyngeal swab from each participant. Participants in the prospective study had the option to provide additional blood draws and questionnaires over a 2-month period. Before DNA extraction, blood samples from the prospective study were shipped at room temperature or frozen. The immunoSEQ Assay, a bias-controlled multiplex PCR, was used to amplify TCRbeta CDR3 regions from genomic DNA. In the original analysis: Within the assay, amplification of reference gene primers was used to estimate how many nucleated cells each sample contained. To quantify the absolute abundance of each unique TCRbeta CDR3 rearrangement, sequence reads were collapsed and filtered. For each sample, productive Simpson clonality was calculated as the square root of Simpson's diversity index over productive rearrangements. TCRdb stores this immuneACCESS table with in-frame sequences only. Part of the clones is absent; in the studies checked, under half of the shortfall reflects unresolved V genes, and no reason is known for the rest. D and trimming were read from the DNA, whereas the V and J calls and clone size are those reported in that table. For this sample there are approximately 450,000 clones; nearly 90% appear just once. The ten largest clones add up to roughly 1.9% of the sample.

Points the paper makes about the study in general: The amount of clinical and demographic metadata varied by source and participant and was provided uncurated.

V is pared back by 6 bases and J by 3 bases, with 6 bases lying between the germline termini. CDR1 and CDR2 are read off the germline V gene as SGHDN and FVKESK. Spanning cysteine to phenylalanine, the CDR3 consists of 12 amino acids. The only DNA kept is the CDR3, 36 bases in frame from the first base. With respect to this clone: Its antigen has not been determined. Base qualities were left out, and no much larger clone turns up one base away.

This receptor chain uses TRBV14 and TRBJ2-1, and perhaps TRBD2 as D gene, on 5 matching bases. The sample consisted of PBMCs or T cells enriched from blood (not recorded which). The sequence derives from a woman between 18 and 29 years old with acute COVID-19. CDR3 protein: CASSDYYNEQFF. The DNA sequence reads TGTGCCAGCAGTGACTACTACAATGAGCAGTTCTTC.